These T cell receptor beta chains were read from a single sample in a study of blood T cell repertoires in COVID-19. TCRdb's table, derived via immunoSEQ multiplex PCR, lists solely in-frame clones and lacks some. The sample lists about 370,000 clones; 90% to 95% were seen once. The material sequenced was PBMCs or T cells enriched from blood (not recorded which). The receptors originated from a woman in her thirties or forties who had been exposed to COVID-19. Both conserved end residues are part of each CDR3. A D gene is named only where the DNA matches it firmly. For some rows the clone size is stated as once, few or many, or as a class when expanded; others skip it.

J gene: TRBJ2-7; clone size: .; D gene: TRBD1; V gene: TRBV19; CDR3 protein: CASSISDRGPYEQYF; CDR3 DNA: TGTGCCAGTAGTATATCGGACAGGGGACCCTACGAGCAGTACTTC
J gene: TRBJ2-7; clone size: once; D gene: TRBD2; V gene: TRBV5-1; CDR3 protein: CASSLAALAGGSSYEQYF; CDR3 DNA: TGCGCCAGCAGCTTAGCAGCGTTAGCGGGGGGTAGTTCCTACGAGCAGTACTTC
J gene: TRBJ2-1; clone size: .; D gene: .; V gene: TRBV29-1; CDR3 protein: CSVERGQGYNEQFF; CDR3 DNA: TGCAGCGTTGAACGGGGACAAGGATACAATGAGCAGTTCTTC
J gene: TRBJ2-2; clone size: .; D gene: TRBD1; V gene: TRBV10-3; CDR3 protein: CAISRTGDTGELFF; CDR3 DNA: TGTGCCATCAGCCGGACAGGGGACACCGGGGAGCTGTTTTTT
J gene: TRBJ2-6; clone size: .; D gene: .; V gene: TRBV6-4; CDR3 protein: CASSVEGNGANVLTF; CDR3 DNA: TGTGCCAGCAGTGTGGAGGGGAATGGGGCCAACGTCCTGACTTTC
J gene: TRBJ1-2; clone size: .; D gene: .; V gene: TRBV11-2; CDR3 protein: CASSFTNNGYTF; CDR3 DNA: TGTGCCAGCAGCTTCACAAATAATGGCTACACCTTC
J gene: TRBJ1-4; clone size: .; D gene: .; V gene: TRBV2; CDR3 protein: CASRVHATNEKLFF; CDR3 DNA: TGTGCCAGCAGGGTACATGCAACTAATGAAAAACTGTTTTTT
J gene: TRBJ1-1; clone size: .; D gene: TRBD1; V gene: TRBV18; CDR3 protein: CASSQLRDRGGETEAFF; CDR3 DNA: TGTGCCAGCTCACAACTCCGGGACAGGGGAGGGGAGACTGAAGCTTTCTTT
J gene: TRBJ2-1; clone size: .; D gene: .; V gene: TRBV19; CDR3 protein: CASSIVSSYNEQFF; CDR3 DNA: TGTGCCAGTAGTATAGTTAGCTCCTACAATGAGCAGTTCTTC
J gene: TRBJ2-7; clone size: few; D gene: TRBD2; V gene: TRBV19; CDR3 protein: CASRAGGPRTYEQYF; CDR3 DNA: TGTGCCAGTAGAGCGGGGGGACCCCGGACCTACGAGCAGTACTTC
J gene: TRBJ2-1; clone size: .; D gene: TRBD2; V gene: TRBV19; CDR3 protein: CASSTLAGFNEQFF; CDR3 DNA: TGTGCCAGTAGTACGCTAGCGGGGTTCAATGAGCAGTTCTTC
J gene: TRBJ2-7; clone size: .; D gene: .; V gene: TRBV11-2; CDR3 protein: CASSTTPDYEQYF; CDR3 DNA: TGTGCCAGCAGCACGACACCAGACTACGAGCAGTACTTC
J gene: TRBJ2-3; clone size: .; D gene: TRBD2; V gene: TRBV24-1; CDR3 protein: CATSDRTSGSTDTQYF; CDR3 DNA: TGTGCCACCAGTGATAGGACTAGCGGGTCCACAGATACGCAGTATTTT
J gene: TRBJ2-1; clone size: .; D gene: TRBD1; V gene: TRBV27; CDR3 protein: CASSLTPGQARNEQFF; CDR3 DNA: TGTGCCAGCAGTTTAACCCCGGGACAGGCGCGTAATGAGCAGTTCTTC
J gene: TRBJ1-5; clone size: .; D gene: TRBD1; V gene: TRBV7-9; CDR3 protein: CASSRQGINQPQHF; CDR3 DNA: TGTGCCAGCAGCCGACAGGGTATCAATCAGCCCCAGCATTTT
J gene: TRBJ1-5; clone size: once; D gene: TRBD1; V gene: TRBV30; CDR3 protein: CAWSLTGGNQPQHF; CDR3 DNA: TGTGCCTGGAGTCTGACAGGGGGCAATCAGCCCCAGCATTTT
J gene: TRBJ2-7; clone size: .; D gene: .; V gene: TRBV21-1; CDR3 protein: CASSLDRGLGYEQYF; CDR3 DNA: TGTGCCAGCAGCCTGGACAGGGGGCTTGGTTACGAGCAGTACTTC
J gene: TRBJ2-3; clone size: once; D gene: .; V gene: TRBV13; CDR3 protein: CASSSSQGFSTDTQYF; CDR3 DNA: TGTGCCAGCAGCTCCTCACAGGGTTTTAGCACAGATACGCAGTATTTT
J gene: TRBJ1-1; clone size: .; D gene: .; V gene: TRBV9; CDR3 protein: CASSVSPGANTEAFF; CDR3 DNA: TGTGCCAGCAGCGTGTCCCCAGGGGCGAACACTGAAGCTTTCTTT
J gene: TRBJ2-3; clone size: .; D gene: .; V gene: TRBV5-1; CDR3 protein: CASRRDSTDTQYF; CDR3 DNA: TGCGCCAGCAGAAGGGACTCCACAGATACGCAGTATTTT
J gene: TRBJ1-2; clone size: .; D gene: .; V gene: TRBV12-2; CDR3 protein: CASRLVRGNYGYTF; CDR3 DNA: TGTGCAAGTCGCTTAGTCCGCGGCAACTATGGCTACACCTTC
J gene: TRBJ2-6; clone size: .; D gene: TRBD1; V gene: TRBV5-4; CDR3 protein: CASSFGDRGSGANVLTF; CDR3 DNA: TGTGCCAGCAGCTTTGGGGACAGGGGGTCTGGGGCCAACGTCCTGACTTTC
J gene: TRBJ2-7; clone size: .; D gene: .; V gene: TRBV28; CDR3 protein: CASSPPGNAYEQYF; CDR3 DNA: TGTGCCAGCAGTCCCCCAGGAAACGCCTACGAGCAGTACTTC
J gene: TRBJ2-3; clone size: .; D gene: TRBD2; V gene: TRBV30; CDR3 protein: CAWSDGATREGRVPVDTQYF; CDR3 DNA: TGTGCCTGGAGCGATGGGGCTACCCGGGAGGGCCGGGTTCCAGTGGATACGCAGTATTTT
J gene: TRBJ2-5; clone size: .; D gene: .; V gene: TRBV30; CDR3 protein: CAWSDLTRVEAETQYF; CDR3 DNA: TGTGCCTGGAGTGATCTAACCAGGGTTGAGGCGGAGACCCAGTACTTC
J gene: TRBJ1-1; clone size: .; D gene: TRBD1; V gene: TRBV18; CDR3 protein: CASSPQRQGWHTEAFF; CDR3 DNA: TGTGCCAGCTCACCCCAACGACAGGGATGGCACACTGAAGCTTTCTTT
J gene: TRBJ1-2; clone size: .; D gene: .; V gene: TRBV7-9; CDR3 protein: CATRQIESYGYTF; CDR3 DNA: TGTGCCACTAGACAGATCGAAAGCTATGGCTACACCTTC
J gene: TRBJ2-7; clone size: .; D gene: .; V gene: TRBV7-2; CDR3 protein: CAGRVADSYEQYF; CDR3 DNA: TGTGCCGGCAGGGTGGCGGACTCCTACGAGCAGTACTTC
J gene: TRBJ1-1; clone size: .; D gene: .; V gene: TRBV3-1/TRBV3-2; CDR3 protein: CASSQQIWNTEAFF; CDR3 DNA: TGTGCCAGCAGCCAGCAGATATGGAACACTGAAGCTTTCTTT
J gene: TRBJ1-2; clone size: .; D gene: .; V gene: TRBV6-1; CDR3 protein: CASSEVAYYGYTF; CDR3 DNA: TGTGCCAGCAGTGAAGTGGCCTACTATGGCTACACCTTC
J gene: TRBJ2-5; clone size: .; D gene: .; V gene: TRBV12-5; CDR3 protein: CASGLEGGETQYF; CDR3 DNA: TGTGCTAGTGGTTTAGAAGGGGGAGAGACCCAGTACTTC
J gene: TRBJ1-1; clone size: .; D gene: .; V gene: TRBV5-5; CDR3 protein: CASQMGVGNTEAFF; CDR3 DNA: TGTGCCAGCCAGATGGGCGTTGGGAACACTGAAGCTTTCTTT
J gene: TRBJ1-1; clone size: .; D gene: TRBD1; V gene: TRBV19; CDR3 protein: CASSKTGGTEAFF; CDR3 DNA: TGTGCCAGTAGTAAGACAGGGGGGACTGAAGCTTTCTTT
J gene: TRBJ1-4; clone size: .; D gene: TRBD1; V gene: TRBV18; CDR3 protein: CASSPGDSFSTNEKLFF; CDR3 DNA: TGTGCCAGCTCACCAGGGGACAGCTTCTCAACTAATGAAAAACTGTTTTTT
J gene: TRBJ1-4; clone size: .; D gene: TRBD1; V gene: TRBV2; CDR3 protein: CASRSWGQEKLFF; CDR3 DNA: TGTGCCAGCAGGTCGTGGGGACAGGAAAAACTGTTTTTT
J gene: TRBJ2-7; clone size: .; D gene: TRBD1; V gene: TRBV27; CDR3 protein: CASSPGTGGYEQYF; CDR3 DNA: TGTGCCAGCAGTCCAGGGACAGGGGGCTACGAGCAGTACTTC
J gene: TRBJ1-2; clone size: .; D gene: .; V gene: TRBV6-5; CDR3 protein: CASSYRSANYGYTF; CDR3 DNA: TGTGCCAGCAGTTATCGCTCAGCTAACTATGGCTACACCTTC
J gene: TRBJ2-2; clone size: .; D gene: TRBD2; V gene: TRBV19; CDR3 protein: CASSIAAGGTGELFF; CDR3 DNA: TGTGCCAGTAGTATAGCCGCGGGAGGGACCGGGGAGCTGTTTTTT